The present TCR beta chain was sequenced within a study of regulatory T cells. Amplification used 52 TRBV primers and 13 TRBJ primers. Data came from immunoSEQ multiplex PCR; TCRdb stores just in-frame clones and leaves some out. The sample includes some 20,000 clones, roughly 93% of them seen just once. Every patient with CD3G deficiency had evidence of autoimmunity. Patients aged 2 to 39 years had fewer naive and more memory CD4+ and CD8+ T cells. V lost 6 bases and J 2 bases, leaving 16 bases between the germline ends. Looked up from germline, CDR1 is MDHEN and CDR2 is SYDVKM. The CDR3 spans 15 residues.

This TCR was recovered from a child aged 2-15 years with CD3G deficiency. The V gene is TRBV28, the J gene TRBJ1-1; D not certain. The sequenced sample was CD8+ T cells sorted from blood. As DNA, the CDR3 is TGTGCCAGCAGACCGGGCCACGAGGGAAACACTGAAGCTTTCTTT. Its translation is CASRPGHEGNTEAFF. Full variable domain (rest looked up from reference TRBV28 and TRBJ1-1): DVKVTQSSRYLVKRTGEKVFLECVQDMDHENMFWYRQDPGLGLRLIYFSYDVKMKEKGDIPEGYSVSREKKERFSLILESASTNQTSMYLCASRPGHEGNTEAFFGQGTRLTVV.